These T cell receptor beta chains were read from a single sample in a study of spatial heterogeneity in lung cancer. Each CDR3 protein is one row after TCRdb ran MiXCR on the 5' RACE reads. The profile shows more than 10,000 distinct CDR3 sequences, about 13% of them singletons. Sequences were derived from lung tumor tissue, sampled at surgery. Source of these receptors: a male donor with early-stage non-small cell lung cancer. The CDR3 runs from the conserved cysteine through the conserved F or W. Fields, in order: D gene, V gene, clone size, CDR3 length, J gene, CDR3 protein, CDR3 DNA. The D gene is left open where the match is weak. Only some rows state a clone size, as once, few, many or a class for expanded clones.

>NA|TRBV11-2|many|15|TRBJ1-4
CASSQRVMVNEKLFF
TGTGCCAGCAGCCAAAGGGTCATGGTTAATGAAAAACTGTTTTTT
>TRBD1|TRBV7-2|many|15|TRBJ2-3
CASSLGGQGGDTQYF
TGTGCCAGCAGCTTAGGAGGACAGGGCGGTGATACGCAGTATTTT
>TRBD2|TRBV10-3|few|15|TRBJ2-1
CAISDGLAGNNEQFF
TGTGCCATCAGTGATGGTCTAGCGGGGAACAATGAGCAGTTCTTC
>TRBD2|TRBV7-2|NA|16|TRBJ2-1
CASSLFAGGPYNEQFF
TGTGCCAGCAGCTTATTCGCGGGGGGGCCCTACAATGAGCAGTTCTTC
>NA|TRBV20-1|NA|14|TRBJ2-5
CSARDEKDQETQYF
TGCAGTGCTAGAGATGAGAAGGACCAAGAGACCCAGTACTTC
>NA|TRBV9|few|15|TRBJ2-3
CASSVGAGSTDTQYF
TGTGCCAGCAGCGTAGGGGCGGGGAGCACAGATACGCAGTATTTT
>NA|TRBV6-1|NA|14|TRBJ2-2
CASSDMPGPGELFF
TGTGCCAGCAGTGATATGCCAGGGCCCGGGGAGCTGTTTTTT
>TRBD2|TRBV15|few|15|TRBJ2-4
CATSREGGTKNIQYF
TGTGCCACCAGCAGAGAGGGGGGGACCAAAAACATTCAGTACTTC
>NA|TRBV6-1|many|13|TRBJ1-6
CASRTEFHSPLHF
TGTGCCAGCAGAACAGAGTTTCATTCACCCCTCCACTTT
>TRBD1|TRBV20-1|many|14|TRBJ2-2
CSAKTGTNTGELFF
TGCAGTGCTAAGACAGGGACAAACACCGGGGAGCTGTTTTTT
>TRBD1|TRBV6-2/TRBV6-3|few|14|TRBJ1-1
CASTFSGQGAEAFF
TGTGCCAGCACCTTTTCGGGACAGGGGGCTGAAGCTTTCTTT
>NA|TRBV15|once|16|TRBJ2-6
CATSSAGASGANVLTF
TGTGCCACCAGCAGCGCCGGAGCCTCTGGGGCCAACGTCCTGACTTTC
>TRBD1|TRBV5-1|NA|14|TRBJ2-2
CASSPDREDGELFF
TGCGCCAGCAGTCCGGACAGGGAGGACGGGGAGCTGTTTTTT
>TRBD1|TRBV4-1|NA|13|TRBJ1-2
CASSPRTGSGYTF
TGCGCCAGCAGTCCCCGGACAGGGTCTGGCTACACCTTC
>NA|TRBV20-1|many|12|TRBJ1-2
CSSFTGTLGYTF
TGCAGTTCGTTCACCGGGACGCTCGGCTACACCTTC
>NA|TRBV5-1|NA|14|TRBJ2-3
CASNSGSSPDTQYF
TGCGCCAGCAATTCAGGTTCTAGTCCAGATACGCAGTATTTT
>NA|TRBV7-2|many|13|TRBJ2-2
CASSLAHTGELFF
TGTGCCAGCAGCTTAGCGCACACCGGGGAGCTGTTTTTT
>TRBD1|TRBV28|many|14|TRBJ1-2
CASSLPGGGYGYTF
TGTGCCAGCAGTTTACCAGGGGGAGGCTATGGCTACACCTTC
>TRBD1|TRBV6-5|many|15|TRBJ2-7
CASSYWTGRSYEQYF
TGTGCCAGCAGTTATTGGACAGGCCGTTCCTACGAGCAGTACTTC
>NA|TRBV7-2|many|14|TRBJ1-4
CASSFGGGVEKLFF
TGTGCCAGCAGCTTTGGGGGCGGTGTGGAAAAACTGTTTTTT
>NA|TRBV4-3|large|16|TRBJ2-7
CASSQEWQGTYYEQYF
TGCGCCAGCAGCCAAGAATGGCAGGGGACCTATTACGAGCAGTACTTC
>TRBD2|TRBV3-1|many|17|TRBJ2-3
CASSQEFLSGEGDTQYF
TGTGCCAGCAGCCAAGAATTTCTCAGCGGGGAAGGGGATACGCAGTATTTT
>NA|TRBV28|few|13|TRBJ1-2
CASSPGLSGGYTF
TGTGCCAGCAGCCCGGGACTTTCGGGGGGCTACACCTTC
>NA|TRBV23-1|few|12|TRBJ2-5
CASSQGEATQYF
TGCGCCAGCAGTCAGGGTGAAGCGACCCAGTACTTC